Listed below are T cell receptor beta chains from one sample, sequenced in a study of cytomegalovirus exposure and HLA in healthy donors. The protocol was immunoSEQ multiplex PCR, while the TCRdb copy is restricted to in-frame clones and leaves out a portion. The data hold roughly 120,000 clones, with over 60% observed a single time. Sequenced sample: PBMCs. The receptors here all came from a human donor in good health. CDR3s include the opening cysteine and the closing phenylalanine or tryptophan. A D gene is named only where the DNA matches it firmly. Clone size is shown for a subset of rows, as once, few, many or a class of expanded clone.

V	D	J	size	DNA	CDR3
TRBV5-1	TRBD1	TRBJ2-7	-	TGCGCCAGCAGCTTCATAGACAGGGCAAGCTCCTACGAGCAGTACTTC	CASSFIDRASSYEQYF
TRBV10-2	TRBD1	TRBJ2-5	once	TGCGCCAGCAGCGGAACACAGGGGGGAGAGACCCGGTACTTC	CASSGTQGGETRYF
TRBV28	-	TRBJ1-2	-	TGTGCCAGCAGATCGACTCCCCTCTATGGCTACACCTTC	CASRSTPLYGYTF
TRBV28	TRBD1	TRBJ1-2	-	TGTGCCAGCGCGGACAGGGAACGCTACACCTTC	CASADRERYTF
TRBV27	-	TRBJ1-1	-	TGTGCCAGCAGTTTGGAGAGGAGAACTGAAGCTTTCTTT	CASSLERRTEAFF
TRBV29-1	TRBD1	TRBJ2-5	-	TGCAGCGTTGACGGACAGGGAAACTCTGAGACCCAGTACTTC	CSVDGQGNSETQYF
TRBV5-6	TRBD1	TRBJ2-7	-	TGTGCCAGCAGCATTCGCCGGGACAGTTTCTACGAGCAGTACTTC	CASSIRRDSFYEQYF
TRBV4-2	TRBD2	TRBJ2-5	-	TGTGCCAGCAGCAGACGAGGTACAGCGGGGGTGCAAGAGACCCAGTACTTC	CASSRRGTAGVQETQYF
TRBV19	TRBD1	TRBJ2-7	-	TGTGCCAGTAGAGGGCGACAGGGGCTATACGAGCAGTACTTC	CASRGRQGLYEQYF
TRBV5-5	TRBD2	TRBJ2-3	-	TGTGCCAGCACCTTCAGAGCGGGACCGACAAGCACAGATACGCAGTATTTT	CASTFRAGPTSTDTQYF
TRBV5-8	-	TRBJ2-7	-	TGTGCCAGCCTACGGACAGATGCCGAGCAGTACTTC	CASLRTDAEQYF
TRBV5-4	-	TRBJ2-7	few	TGTGCCAGCAGCCCTATCGGGGATCGCTACGAGCAGTACTTC	CASSPIGDRYEQYF
TRBV6-5	TRBD1	TRBJ1-2	-	TGTGCCAGCAGTTACACCGGACAGGGCTATGGCTACACCTTC	CASSYTGQGYGYTF
TRBV7-2	TRBD2	TRBJ2-1	-	TGTGCCAGCAGCTCCCCTTCGGGGGGGCATGAGCAGTTCTTC	CASSSPSGGHEQFF
TRBV4-2	-	TRBJ1-5	-	TGTGCCAGCAGCCCGGGAGGGGGGACGAGCAATCAGCCCCAGCATTTT	CASSPGGGTSNQPQHF
TRBV5-6	TRBD1	TRBJ1-1	-	TGTGCCAGCAGCCTCGGGACAGGGGTAACTGAAGCTTTCTTT	CASSLGTGVTEAFF
TRBV5-4	TRBD2	TRBJ2-3	-	TGTGCCAGCAGCTCACAACAAACCGGGACTAGGGCAGATACGCAGTATTTT	CASSSQQTGTRADTQYF
TRBV28	-	TRBJ1-4	-	TGTGCCAGCAGTTTTTTCGATTTACGGAGTAATGAAAAACTGTTTTTT	CASSFFDLRSNEKLFF
TRBV10-2	TRBD1	TRBJ1-1	-	TGCGCCAGCAGTGAGGACAGGGGGCGTGAAGCTTTCTTT	CASSEDRGREAFF
TRBV2	-	TRBJ1-5	-	TGTGCCAGCAAGTCGGACAGCCCAATCAATCAGCCCCAGCATTTT	CASKSDSPINQPQHF
TRBV18	TRBD1	TRBJ2-7	-	TGTGCCAGCTCACCACCCACAGGGGGCGCATCCTACGAGCAGTACTTC	CASSPPTGGASYEQYF
TRBV14	-	TRBJ1-1	-	TGTGCCAGCAGCCAAGATCTGCGGACTGAAGCTTTCTTT	CASSQDLRTEAFF
TRBV4-1	-	TRBJ2-7	once	TGCGCCAGCAGCCAAGTTCAGGACTCCTACGAGCAGTACTTC	CASSQVQDSYEQYF
TRBV29-1	TRBD1	TRBJ2-7	-	TGCAGCGTTGAGTTCAACGAAGGGACAGCTCGCGGCTACGAGCAGTACTTC	CSVEFNEGTARGYEQYF
TRBV4-1	TRBD1	TRBJ1-2	-	TGCGCCAGCAGCCCAACAGGGGTTCCCAACTATGGCTACACCTTC	CASSPTGVPNYGYTF
TRBV27	-	TRBJ1-2	-	TGTGCCAGCAGCCCAGGCTATGGCTACACCTTC	CASSPGYGYTF
TRBV7-6	TRBD1	TRBJ2-7	-	TGTGCCAGCAGCCTTCGACAGGGAACTTACGAGCAGTACTTC	CASSLRQGTYEQYF
TRBV11-2	-	TRBJ1-2	-	TGTGCCAGCAGCTTAGAGAGAGTCGGCTACACCTTC	CASSLERVGYTF
TRBV6-6	TRBD1	TRBJ1-3	-	TGTGCCAGCCGACAGGGTTTCTCTGGAAACACCATATATTTT	CASRQGFSGNTIYF
TRBV5-1	TRBD2	TRBJ2-3	-	TGCGCCAGCAGCTTCCAGCGGGGGGGGAGCACAGATACGCAGTATTTT	CASSFQRGGSTDTQYF
TRBV10-2	-	TRBJ1-1	few	TGCGCCAGCAAAGAGCAGGGGCGAGGATTGAACACTGAAGCTTTCTTT	CASKEQGRGLNTEAFF
TRBV11-2	-	TRBJ2-5	-	TGTGCCAGCAGCTTCCGGGAGTACCAAGAGACCCAGTACTTC	CASSFREYQETQYF
TRBV19	-	TRBJ1-2	-	TGTGCCAGTAAATGGGGAGGGGGAAACTATGGCTACACCTTC	CASKWGGGNYGYTF
TRBV4-2	TRBD2	TRBJ2-3	-	TGTGCCAGCAGCTTTGGACTAGCGGGGGGGGTCACAGATACGCAGTATTTT	CASSFGLAGGVTDTQYF
TRBV19	-	TRBJ1-1	-	TGTGCCAGTAGTTCTCCGGGTGGATACACTGAAGCTTTCTTT	CASSSPGGYTEAFF
TRBV4-2	TRBD2	TRBJ2-1	-	TGTGCCAGCAGCCAAGAGGGGGGAAGGCTAGCGGGGTTTGGGATTGAGTTCTTC	CASSQEGGRLAGFGIEFF
TRBV27	-	TRBJ1-1	-	TGTGCCAGCAGACAGGGATGGAACACTGAAGCTTTCTTT	CASRQGWNTEAFF
TRBV28	TRBD2	TRBJ2-7	-	TGTGCCAGCTCATTGTTAGCGGGGCCCTACGAGCAGTACTTC	CASSLLAGPYEQYF
TRBV9	-	TRBJ2-3	-	TGTGCCAGCGGGGGAGGGGGGGACGGGGGCACAGATACGCAGTATTTT	CASGGGGDGGTDTQYF
TRBV6-6	TRBD1	TRBJ1-1	-	TGTGCCAGCAGTTCGCGGGACAGGGGGTTCAACACTGAAGCTTTCTTT	CASSSRDRGFNTEAFF
TRBV7-9	TRBD2	TRBJ2-7	-	TGTGCCAGCAGCGCAAGCGGGGGCGCCTCCTACGAGCAGTACTTC	CASSASGGASYEQYF
TRBV19	-	TRBJ1-1	-	TGTGCCAGTGGGGGGGGGAGGGTTCAAGACCGGCGGAACACTGAAGCTTTCTTT	CASGGGRVQDRRNTEAFF
TRBV5-1	TRBD2	TRBJ2-1	-	TGCGCCAGCAGCTTGTCTACGGGGGGTAGCGACTCCTACAATGAGCAGTTCTTC	CASSLSTGGSDSYNEQFF
TRBV2	TRBD1	TRBJ2-5	-	TGTGCCAAGGGACAGGGGGCTTTTATGGCAGAGACCCAGTACTTC	CAKGQGAFMAETQYF
TRBV2	TRBD1	TRBJ1-5	few	TGTGCCAGCAGTCACCGGGACAGGGCCGATCAGCCCCAGCATTTT	CASSHRDRADQPQHF
TRBV28	TRBD1	TRBJ1-4	-	TGTGCCAGCAGTTCGGGACAGGGGCCTGAAAAACTGTTTTTT	CASSSGQGPEKLFF
TRBV28	-	TRBJ1-4	-	TGTGCCAGCACCCGACCTGGGGGGACCTCTAATGAAAAACTGTTTTTT	CASTRPGGTSNEKLFF
TRBV21-1	-	TRBJ1-2	-	TGTGCCAGCAGCAAAGACAGGGGAGGCAGCTATGGCTACACCTTC	CASSKDRGGSYGYTF
TRBV27	-	TRBJ2-1	few	TGTGCCAGCAGTTTTTCGGGGAATGAGCAGTTCTTC	CASSFSGNEQFF
TRBV28	TRBD1	TRBJ1-4	-	TGTGCCAGCAGCGCGGACAGGGATTATCTTTTGACTAATGAAAAACTGTTTTTT	CASSADRDYLLTNEKLFF
TRBV6-1	-	TRBJ2-3	-	TGTGCCAGCAGTGACCTGAGCACCACTCGTGCCACAGATACGCAGTATTTT	CASSDLSTTRATDTQYF
TRBV4-1	TRBD1	TRBJ2-7	-	TGCGCCAGCAGCCCCAACAGGGGTATCGACCGTCGGGGCTACGAGCAGTACTTC	CASSPNRGIDRRGYEQYF
TRBV19	TRBD1	TRBJ1-6	few	TGTGCCAGTAGTCCCTTTCCGGGACAGGGTAATTCACCCCTCCACTTT	CASSPFPGQGNSPLHF